These T cell receptor beta chains were read from a single sample in a study of brain T cells in children with intractable seizures. TCRdb keeps only in-frame clones here, not all; method: immunoSEQ multiplex PCR. This table holds 340,000 or so clones, over 90% found once. Source: peripheral blood, taken more than 4 months after surgery. The receptors derive from a boy under two years old with tuberous sclerosis and intractable seizures. The CDR3 runs from the conserved cysteine through the conserved F or W. The order of the fields is V gene, D gene, J gene, clone size, CDR3 length, CDR3 protein, CDR3 DNA. D genes are given only for firm matches. The size of a clone is reported for some rows only, either as once, few or many, or as a class for expanded clones.

v_gene: TRBV7-9
d_gene: TRBD2
j_gene: TRBJ2-1
abundance: NA
len: 19
CDR3aa: CASSNLLLFQREGYNEQFF
CDR3nt: TGTGCCAGCAGCAATCTCCTTCTCTTCCAGCGGGAGGGCTACAATGAGCAGTTCTTC

v_gene: TRBV11-3
d_gene: NA
j_gene: TRBJ2-7
abundance: NA
len: 12
CDR3aa: CASSLDRGEQYF
CDR3nt: TGTGCCAGCAGCTTAGATAGGGGCGAGCAGTACTTC

v_gene: TRBV6-6
d_gene: NA
j_gene: TRBJ1-1
abundance: few
len: 13
CDR3aa: CASSTVFATEAFF
CDR3nt: TGTGCCAGCAGTACCGTATTCGCCACTGAAGCTTTCTTT

v_gene: TRBV27
d_gene: TRBD1
j_gene: TRBJ2-3
abundance: NA
len: 15
CDR3aa: CASRTGGAGTDTQYF
CDR3nt: TGTGCCAGCAGGACAGGGGGCGCGGGCACAGATACGCAGTATTTT

v_gene: TRBV7-3
d_gene: TRBD1
j_gene: TRBJ2-3
abundance: NA
len: 16
CDR3aa: CASSLGTGGVSDTQYF
CDR3nt: TGTGCCAGCAGCCTCGGGACAGGGGGCGTCTCGGATACGCAGTATTTT

v_gene: TRBV9
d_gene: NA
j_gene: TRBJ1-2
abundance: once
len: 13
CDR3aa: CASSEQGGDGYTF
CDR3nt: TGTGCCAGCAGCGAACAGGGAGGGGATGGCTACACCTTC

v_gene: TRBV5-5
d_gene: NA
j_gene: TRBJ2-3
abundance: NA
len: 14
CDR3aa: CASVYAQITDTQYF
CDR3nt: TGTGCCAGTGTTTACGCACAGATCACAGATACGCAGTATTTT

v_gene: TRBV3-1/TRBV3-2
d_gene: TRBD2
j_gene: TRBJ2-7
abundance: NA
len: 16
CDR3aa: CASSPGLAGVSYEQYF
CDR3nt: TGTGCCAGCAGCCCGGGACTAGCGGGAGTATCCTACGAGCAGTACTTC

v_gene: TRBV2
d_gene: NA
j_gene: TRBJ1-4
abundance: few
len: 13
CDR3aa: CASINPGNEKLFF
CDR3nt: TGTGCCAGCATTAACCCAGGGAATGAAAAACTGTTTTTT

v_gene: TRBV7-9
d_gene: TRBD1
j_gene: TRBJ1-6
abundance: once
len: 14
CDR3aa: CASSFGTGDSPLHF
CDR3nt: TGTGCCAGCAGCTTCGGGACAGGGGATTCACCCCTCCACTTT

v_gene: TRBV11-3
d_gene: NA
j_gene: TRBJ1-1
abundance: NA
len: 15
CDR3aa: CASSLGGQGGTEAFF
CDR3nt: TGTGCCAGCAGCCTTGGTGGGCAGGGAGGCACTGAAGCTTTCTTT

v_gene: TRBV7-3
d_gene: TRBD2
j_gene: TRBJ2-3
abundance: NA
len: 17
CDR3aa: CASSLNTPSGGSDTQYF
CDR3nt: TGTGCCAGCAGCTTAAATACGCCTAGCGGGGGGTCAGATACGCAGTATTTT

v_gene: TRBV6-5
d_gene: TRBD2
j_gene: TRBJ2-7
abundance: NA
len: 13
CDR3aa: CASSTGTSGEQYF
CDR3nt: TGTGCCAGCAGTACCGGGACTAGCGGCGAGCAGTACTTC

v_gene: TRBV3-1/TRBV3-2
d_gene: NA
j_gene: TRBJ1-1
abundance: NA
len: 18
CDR3aa: CASSQVLFSGGRRTEAFF
CDR3nt: TGTGCCAGCAGCCAAGTCTTATTTTCTGGGGGACGGAGAACTGAAGCTTTCTTT

v_gene: TRBV28
d_gene: TRBD1
j_gene: TRBJ2-7
abundance: NA
len: 16
CDR3aa: CASSLAWGQDSYEQYF
CDR3nt: TGTGCCAGCAGTTTGGCGTGGGGACAGGACTCCTACGAGCAGTACTTC

v_gene: TRBV27
d_gene: TRBD2
j_gene: TRBJ2-3
abundance: once
len: 15
CDR3aa: CASRITSEGTDTQYF
CDR3nt: TGTGCCAGCAGAATCACTAGCGAAGGCACAGATACGCAGTATTTT

v_gene: TRBV19
d_gene: NA
j_gene: TRBJ1-1
abundance: NA
len: 14
CDR3aa: CASSMVTAGTEAFF
CDR3nt: TGTGCCAGTAGTATGGTGACAGCGGGCACTGAAGCTTTCTTT

v_gene: TRBV14
d_gene: NA
j_gene: TRBJ2-5
abundance: NA
len: 16
CDR3aa: CASSQETGGPWQTQYF
CDR3nt: TGTGCCAGCAGCCAAGAAACCGGGGGCCCTTGGCAAACCCAGTACTTC

v_gene: TRBV5-4
d_gene: TRBD2
j_gene: TRBJ2-5
abundance: NA
len: 16
CDR3aa: CASSPGLAASQETQYF
CDR3nt: TGTGCCAGCAGCCCAGGACTAGCGGCTTCTCAAGAGACCCAGTACTTC

v_gene: TRBV9
d_gene: TRBD1
j_gene: TRBJ2-7
abundance: NA
len: 14
CDR3aa: CASSATDRGYEQYF
CDR3nt: TGTGCCAGCAGCGCCACGGACAGGGGCTACGAGCAGTACTTC

v_gene: TRBV24-1
d_gene: NA
j_gene: TRBJ2-2
abundance: once
len: 15
CDR3aa: CATSDPRHYTGELFF
CDR3nt: TGTGCCACCAGTGACCCCCGACATTACACCGGGGAGCTGTTTTTT

v_gene: TRBV14
d_gene: TRBD1
j_gene: TRBJ1-1
abundance: NA
len: 13
CDR3aa: CASGGTGGTEAFF
CDR3nt: TGTGCCAGCGGCGGAACAGGGGGCACTGAAGCTTTCTTT

v_gene: TRBV28
d_gene: NA
j_gene: TRBJ1-4
abundance: NA
len: 12
CDR3aa: CASSLTGGKLFF
CDR3nt: TGTGCCAGCAGTTTAACTGGGGGAAAACTGTTTTTT

v_gene: TRBV5-4
d_gene: TRBD2
j_gene: TRBJ2-3
abundance: NA
len: 15
CDR3aa: CASSLLASGTDTQYF
CDR3nt: TGTGCCAGCAGCTTGTTGGCTAGCGGGACAGATACGCAGTATTTT

v_gene: TRBV25-1
d_gene: NA
j_gene: TRBJ1-4
abundance: NA
len: 18
CDR3aa: CASSASSGRGRANEKLFF
CDR3nt: TGTGCCAGCAGTGCCTCGTCAGGAAGGGGTCGGGCTAATGAAAAACTGTTTTTT

v_gene: TRBV14
d_gene: NA
j_gene: TRBJ1-3
abundance: NA
len: 16
CDR3aa: CASSQDWVLRGNTIYF
CDR3nt: TGTGCCAGCAGCCAAGATTGGGTTCTTCGCGGAAACACCATATATTTT

v_gene: TRBV15
d_gene: TRBD1
j_gene: TRBJ1-2
abundance: NA
len: 14
CDR3aa: CATSRDRGHYGYTF
CDR3nt: TGTGCCACCAGCAGAGATAGGGGGCACTATGGCTACACCTTC

v_gene: TRBV25-1
d_gene: TRBD1
j_gene: TRBJ2-1
abundance: NA
len: 15
CDR3aa: CASSARDRGSWEQFF
CDR3nt: TGTGCCAGCAGTGCGCGGGACAGGGGTTCGTGGGAGCAGTTCTTC

v_gene: TRBV7-9
d_gene: NA
j_gene: TRBJ1-5
abundance: NA
len: 16
CDR3aa: CASSLVDGKGNQPQHF
CDR3nt: TGTGCCAGCAGCTTAGTGGACGGGAAGGGCAATCAGCCCCAGCATTTT

v_gene: TRBV27
d_gene: NA
j_gene: TRBJ1-6
abundance: few
len: 15
CDR3aa: CASRVPGHYNSPLHF
CDR3nt: TGTGCCAGCAGAGTTCCGGGACACTATAATTCACCCCTCCACTTT

v_gene: TRBV4-2
d_gene: TRBD2
j_gene: TRBJ2-5
abundance: once
len: 16
CDR3aa: CASSQGGGGPVETQYF
CDR3nt: TGTGCCAGCAGCCAAGGGGGGGGAGGGCCGGTAGAGACCCAGTACTTC

v_gene: TRBV7-2
d_gene: TRBD2
j_gene: TRBJ2-7
abundance: NA
len: 15
CDR3aa: CASSGYLTSGHEQYF
CDR3nt: TGTGCCAGCAGCGGATACCTGACTAGCGGGCACGAGCAGTACTTC

v_gene: TRBV27
d_gene: TRBD1
j_gene: TRBJ2-7
abundance: NA
len: 14
CDR3aa: CASSWTGGPYEQYF
CDR3nt: TGTGCCAGCAGTTGGACAGGGGGCCCCTACGAGCAGTACTTC

v_gene: TRBV12-3/TRBV12-4
d_gene: NA
j_gene: TRBJ2-5
abundance: NA
len: 13
CDR3aa: CASSLGNQETQYF
CDR3nt: TGTGCCAGCAGTTTAGGAAACCAAGAGACCCAGTACTTC

v_gene: TRBV24-1
d_gene: NA
j_gene: TRBJ1-2
abundance: NA
len: 15
CDR3aa: CATSDHRNRIRGYTF
CDR3nt: TGTGCCACCAGTGACCACCGGAACAGAATCCGTGGCTACACCTTC

v_gene: TRBV7-6
d_gene: NA
j_gene: TRBJ1-1
abundance: NA
len: 13
CDR3aa: CASSLAPDTEAFF
CDR3nt: TGTGCCAGCAGCTTAGCGCCGGACACTGAAGCTTTCTTT

v_gene: TRBV6-5
d_gene: NA
j_gene: TRBJ1-1
abundance: NA
len: 15
CDR3aa: CASSYSRSGVTEAFF
CDR3nt: TGTGCCAGCAGTTACTCGAGGTCCGGGGTAACTGAAGCTTTCTTT

v_gene: TRBV24-1
d_gene: NA
j_gene: TRBJ1-2
abundance: NA
len: 13
CDR3aa: CATQDTLNYGYTF
CDR3nt: TGTGCCACCCAAGATACTCTTAACTATGGCTACACCTTC

v_gene: TRBV3-1/TRBV3-2
d_gene: NA
j_gene: TRBJ2-2
abundance: NA
len: 13
CDR3aa: CASSQSNTGELFF
CDR3nt: TGTGCCAGCAGCCAATCGAACACCGGGGAGCTGTTTTTT

v_gene: TRBV7-2
d_gene: NA
j_gene: TRBJ2-1
abundance: NA
len: 16
CDR3aa: CASSYLSRATYNEQFF
CDR3nt: TGTGCCAGCAGCTACCTTAGCCGAGCGACCTACAATGAGCAGTTCTTC

v_gene: TRBV27
d_gene: NA
j_gene: TRBJ1-1
abundance: once
len: 10
CDR3aa: CASGGTEAFF
CDR3nt: TGTGCCAGCGGGGGGACTGAAGCTTTCTTT

v_gene: TRBV30
d_gene: NA
j_gene: TRBJ2-7
abundance: NA
len: 14
CDR3aa: CAWSELRGRREQYF
CDR3nt: TGTGCCTGGAGTGAGTTGAGGGGCCGGAGGGAGCAGTACTTC